This T cell receptor (beta chain) was recorded in a study of response to subunit inactivated influenza vaccine. General study points: Only a handful of new T cells, the authors suggested, are recruited with each seasonal influenza vaccination.

From germline, CDR1 is SGHTA and CDR2 FQGNSA. The ends were cut back, 2 bases at V and 5 bases at J, with 12 bases in the middle. The CDR3 length is 14 residues. TCRdb itself ran the RT-PCR reads through MiXCR, one entry per CDR3 protein. The sample includes about 520,000 distinct CDR3 sequences, over 25% of them seen just once. Points on this clonotype: Its antigen is as yet unknown.

This material consisted of CD4+ T cells sorted from PBMCs, taken about 5 days after vaccination. V is TRBV7-2 and J is TRBJ1-2; TRBD1 is a possible D gene (5 bases). This TCR was sampled from a man in his forties or fifties who received an inactivated influenza vaccine. CDR3 sequence reads: CASSLNRDEYGYTF. The CDR3 coding sequence is TGTGCCAGCAGCTTAAATCGGGACGAGTATGGCTACACCTTC. Full variable domain (outside the CDR3, taken from reference TRBV7-2 and TRBJ1-2): GAGVSQSPSNKVTEKGKDVELRCDPISGHTALYWYRQSLGQGLEFLIYFQGNSAPDKSGLPSDRFSAERTGGSVSTLTIQRTQQEDSAVYLCASSLNRDEYGYTFGSGTRLTVV.